The clone carrying this T cell receptor beta chain has more than one count but fewer than ten. The antigen is not known. Trimming removed 6 bases from V and 1 base from J, with 13 bases in between. This CDR3 spans 15 amino acids. Germline V gene sequence: CDR1 DFQATT, CDR2 SNEGSKA (reference sequence). The data were taken from a study of vaccination and CD4 T cells after COVID-19. In the study overall: The convalescents, six males and four females, included two who were Hispanic.

Cultured CD4+ T-cell DNA underwent Oncomine TCR Beta short-read sequencing. TCRdb recomputed calls from the PCR reads with MiXCR, one row per CDR3 protein. This sample has under 8,000 distinct CDR3 sequences, with less than 55% found just once. Treatment in this sample: roughly 10-day PBMC culture with coronavirus spike peptide pools or control peptides (ViraFEST assay). CD4+ T-cell collection from the unexposed donor predated the COVID-19 pandemic (2011-2018). This clonotype was sampled from a human donor in good health. Sequencing was done on a sample of CD4+ T cells from blood, cultured in vitro. The chain joins TRBV20-1 to TRBJ1-6; D call uncertain. The CDR3 nucleotides read TGCAGTGCCAGACCCGGTACTTCCTATAATTCACCCCTCCACTTT. It yields the protein CSARPGTSYNSPLHF.